A selection of T cell receptor beta chains follows, all from one sample in a study of blood T cell repertoires in COVID-19. Repertoires were generated with immunoSEQ multiplex PCR, while TCRdb's copy carries only in-frame clones and drops some. The table records a few hundred thousand clones, about 91% of them present only once. The sample comprised peripheral blood. The receptors stem from a woman in her 30s who had recovered from COVID-19. The conserved cysteine and the conserved F or W are not part of the CDR3 here.

CDR3aa,v_gene,j_gene
ASSIWLGRWMTEAF,TRBV19,TRBJ1-1
ASSLTAATSTDTQY,TRBV7-3,TRBJ2-3
ASSLGQGRSYYEQY,TRBV5-4,TRBJ2-7
ASSFGTGLNSPLH,TRBV7-3,TRBJ1-6
ASRGQGSSPLH,TRBV10-2,TRBJ1-6
ASRLTGTHEQY,TRBV28,TRBJ2-7
ASSYDRGPGYT,TRBV6-2/TRBV6-3,TRBJ1-2
ASSLAVVQVDPYGYT,TRBV5-6,TRBJ1-2
ASSPGGHNSPLH,TRBV2,TRBJ1-6
ASSLVQGGSPLH,TRBV28,TRBJ1-6
ASRGQGAPSSI,TRBV28,TRBJ1-4
ASSLDRFNSYEQY,TRBV11-3,TRBJ2-7
ASSVGQGAREQY,TRBV9,TRBJ2-7
ASSTRPQGREQY,TRBV7-2,TRBJ2-7
ASNRDWTETEAF,TRBV19,TRBJ1-1
ASSSDRRLATNEKLF,TRBV28,TRBJ1-4
ASSLTSGPNEQF,TRBV7-9,TRBJ2-1
ASSLEAGENEQY,TRBV5-4,TRBJ2-7
ASSLGGDTGELF,TRBV19,TRBJ2-2
ASSILFRQVNEKLF,TRBV19,TRBJ1-4
ASSAGTETYEQY,TRBV5-1,TRBJ2-7
ASSHLQGKDQPQH,TRBV4-2,TRBJ1-5
ASTTGTAIIYGYT,TRBV28,TRBJ1-2
ASSIVPGATLGYT,TRBV19,TRBJ1-2
ASRGGGGAREQF,TRBV19,TRBJ2-1
ASSFSGGDNEQF,TRBV6-2/TRBV6-3,TRBJ2-1
ASSQGRLGPWDTQY,TRBV4-1,TRBJ2-3
ASSPTGTGSTQY,TRBV7-8,TRBJ2-3
ASSLEVRTDTQY,TRBV5-1,TRBJ2-3
AIPRTGSRADGYT,TRBV28,TRBJ1-2
ASSFPGQPQH,TRBV5-6,TRBJ1-5
ASSQDLAGTGRDTIY,TRBV4-2,TRBJ1-3
ASSYNTMEYGGYT,TRBV6-2/TRBV6-3,TRBJ1-2
ASSYFSGGELF,TRBV7-3,TRBJ2-2
ASSGRQGQNTGELF,TRBV28,TRBJ2-2
ASSSPVGRVVQY,TRBV11-2,TRBJ2-7
ASSLSAGAGYSPLH,TRBV27,TRBJ1-6
ASSGRQGSSGNTIY,TRBV7-6,TRBJ1-3
ASSLNLEGNEQF,TRBV5-1,TRBJ2-1
ASSPGHLNTEAF,TRBV3-1/TRBV3-2,TRBJ1-1
ASSLTSGGPYEQY,TRBV7-3,TRBJ2-7
AISGDTGNREQY,TRBV10-3,TRBJ2-7
ASSLGAGSYEQY,TRBV7-2,TRBJ2-7
ASSPSQGHGYT,TRBV4-1,TRBJ1-2
ASTLPGLAYNSPLH,TRBV28,TRBJ1-6
ASSVWGGLLF,TRBV2,TRBJ2-1
ASSLASSGGYEQY,TRBV5-4,TRBJ2-7
ASSNTGTAALH,TRBV21-1,TRBJ1-6
ASRTGSGTQY,TRBV12-3/TRBV12-4,TRBJ2-5
ASSRGGAGGELF,TRBV2,TRBJ2-2
AWSSPGRGGNWGNIQY,TRBV30,TRBJ2-4
ASSQPFEGEYGYT,TRBV4-1,TRBJ1-2